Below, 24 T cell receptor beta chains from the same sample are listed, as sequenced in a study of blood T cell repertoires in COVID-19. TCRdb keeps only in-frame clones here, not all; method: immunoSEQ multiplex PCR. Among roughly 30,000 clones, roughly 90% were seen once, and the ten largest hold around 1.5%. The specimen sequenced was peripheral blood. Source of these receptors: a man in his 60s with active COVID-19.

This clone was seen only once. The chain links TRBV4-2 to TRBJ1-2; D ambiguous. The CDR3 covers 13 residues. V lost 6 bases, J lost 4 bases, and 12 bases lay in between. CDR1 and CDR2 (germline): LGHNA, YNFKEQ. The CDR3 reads CASSQRDPYGYTF. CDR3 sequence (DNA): TGTGCCAGCAGTCAACGGGATCCCTATGGCTACACCTTC.

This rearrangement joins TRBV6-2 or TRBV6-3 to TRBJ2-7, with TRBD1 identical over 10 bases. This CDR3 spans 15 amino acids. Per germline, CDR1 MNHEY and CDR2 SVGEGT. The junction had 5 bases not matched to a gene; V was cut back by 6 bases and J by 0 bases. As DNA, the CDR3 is TGTGCCAGCAGCTTCGGGACAGGGGACTCCTACGAGCAGTACTTC. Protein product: CASSFGTGDSYEQYF.

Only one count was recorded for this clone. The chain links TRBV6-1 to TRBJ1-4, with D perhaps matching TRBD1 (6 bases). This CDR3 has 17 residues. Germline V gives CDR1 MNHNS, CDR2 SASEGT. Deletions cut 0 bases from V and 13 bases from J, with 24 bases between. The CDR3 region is CASSEARQGQLRKRLFF. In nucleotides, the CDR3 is TGTGCCAGCAGTGAAGCGCGTCAAGGACAGCTAAGAAAGAGACTGTTTTTT.

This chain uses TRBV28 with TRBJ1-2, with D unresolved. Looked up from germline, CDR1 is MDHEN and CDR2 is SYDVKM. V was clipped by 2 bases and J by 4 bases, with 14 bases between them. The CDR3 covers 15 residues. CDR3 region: CASSLNRGLGYGYTF. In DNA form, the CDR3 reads TGTGCCAGCAGTTTAAATCGGGGATTAGGCTATGGCTACACCTTC.

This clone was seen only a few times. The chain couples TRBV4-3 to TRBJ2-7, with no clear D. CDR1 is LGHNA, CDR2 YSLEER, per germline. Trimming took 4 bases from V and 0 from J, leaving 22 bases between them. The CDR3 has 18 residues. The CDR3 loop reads CASSLSLPRVSSSYEQYF. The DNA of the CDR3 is TGCGCCAGCAGCCTCTCCTTGCCTCGGGTTTCGAGCTCCTACGAGCAGTACTTC.

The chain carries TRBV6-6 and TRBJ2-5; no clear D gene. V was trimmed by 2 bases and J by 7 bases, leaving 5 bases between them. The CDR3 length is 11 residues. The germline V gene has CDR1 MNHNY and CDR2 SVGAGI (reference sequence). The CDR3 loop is CASSYLGTQYF. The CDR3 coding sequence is TGTGCCAGCAGTTACCTAGGGACCCAGTACTTC.

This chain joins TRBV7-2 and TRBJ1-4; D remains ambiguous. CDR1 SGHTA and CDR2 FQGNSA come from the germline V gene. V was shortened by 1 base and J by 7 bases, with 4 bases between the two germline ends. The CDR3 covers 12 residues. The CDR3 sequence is CASSLDSEKLFF. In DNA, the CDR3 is TGTGCCAGCAGCTTAGACTCTGAAAAACTGTTTTTT.

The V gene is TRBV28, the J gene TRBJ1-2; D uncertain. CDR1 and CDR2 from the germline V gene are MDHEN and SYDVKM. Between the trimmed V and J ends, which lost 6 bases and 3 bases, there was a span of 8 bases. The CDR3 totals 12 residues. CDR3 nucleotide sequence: TGTGCCAGCAGGGGCCTCTACTATGGCTACACCTTC. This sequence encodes CASRGLYYGYTF.

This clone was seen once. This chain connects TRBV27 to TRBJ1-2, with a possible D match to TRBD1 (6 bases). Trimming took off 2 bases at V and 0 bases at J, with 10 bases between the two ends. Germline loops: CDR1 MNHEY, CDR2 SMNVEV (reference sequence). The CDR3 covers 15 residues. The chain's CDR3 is CASSLTYRANYGYTF. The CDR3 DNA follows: TGTGCCAGCAGTTTAACCTACAGGGCTAACTATGGCTACACCTTC.

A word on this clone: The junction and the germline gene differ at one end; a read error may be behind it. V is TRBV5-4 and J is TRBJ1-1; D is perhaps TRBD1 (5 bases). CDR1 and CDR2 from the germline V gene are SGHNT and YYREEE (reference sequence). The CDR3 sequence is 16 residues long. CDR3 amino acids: CASSLWRGTSNTGAFF. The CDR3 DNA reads TGTGCCAGCAGCTTGTGGCGGGGGACGTCGAACACTGGAGCTTTCTTT. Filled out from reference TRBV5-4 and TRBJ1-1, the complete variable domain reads ETGVTQSPTHLIKTRGQQVTLRCSSQSGHNTVSWYQQALGQGPQFIFQYYREEENGRGNFPPRFSGLQFPNYSSELNVNALELDDSALYLCASSLWRGTSNTGAFFGQGTRLTVV.

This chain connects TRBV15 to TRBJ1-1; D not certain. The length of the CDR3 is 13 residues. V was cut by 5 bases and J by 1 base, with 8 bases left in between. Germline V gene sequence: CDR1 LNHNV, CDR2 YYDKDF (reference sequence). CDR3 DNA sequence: TGTGCCACCAGCCTAGGTACGAACACTGAAGCTTTCTTT. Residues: CATSLGTNTEAFF.

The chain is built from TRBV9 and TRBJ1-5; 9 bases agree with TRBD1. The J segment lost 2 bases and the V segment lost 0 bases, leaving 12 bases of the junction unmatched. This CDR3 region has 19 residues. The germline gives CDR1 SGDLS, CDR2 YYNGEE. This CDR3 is CASSVGGQGPFDGNQPQHF. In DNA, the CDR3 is TGTGCCAGCAGCGTAGGCGGACAGGGGCCGTTTGATGGCAATCAGCCCCAGCATTTT.

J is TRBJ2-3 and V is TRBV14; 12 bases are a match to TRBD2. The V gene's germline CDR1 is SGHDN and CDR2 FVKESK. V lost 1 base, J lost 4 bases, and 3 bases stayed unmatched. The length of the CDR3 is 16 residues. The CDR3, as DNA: TGTGCCAGCAGCCAAGCCCGACTAGCGGGGGCAGATACGCAGTATTTT. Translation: CASSQARLAGADTQYF. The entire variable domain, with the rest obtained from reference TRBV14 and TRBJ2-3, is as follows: EAGVTQFPSHSVIEKGQTVTLRCDPISGHDNLYWYRRVMGKEIKFLLHFVKESKQDESGMPNNRFLAERTGGTYSTLKVQPAELEDSGVYFCASSQARLAGADTQYFGPGTRLTVL.

CDR3 region: CASSPPTASYEQYF. Here the CDR3 DNA reads TGTGCCAGCAGTCCCCCGACAGCCTCCTACGAGCAGTACTTC. The V call is TRBV28, the J call TRBJ2-7, with D tentatively TRBD1 (5 bases). Trimming took off 5 bases at V and 0 bases at J, with 11 bases between the two ends. Germline values: CDR1 MDHEN, CDR2 SYDVKM. This CDR3 is built from 14 residues.

The CDR3 spells CASSSVGQNTEAFF. As DNA, the CDR3 is TGCGCCAGCAGCTCTGTGGGCCAGAACACTGAAGCTTTCTTT. The J gene is TRBJ1-1, the V gene TRBV5-1; D gene unclear. The germline V gene encodes CDR1 SGHRS and CDR2 YFSETQ. V dropped 3 bases and J dropped 1 base, with 10 bases sitting between them. The CDR3 consists of 14 residues.

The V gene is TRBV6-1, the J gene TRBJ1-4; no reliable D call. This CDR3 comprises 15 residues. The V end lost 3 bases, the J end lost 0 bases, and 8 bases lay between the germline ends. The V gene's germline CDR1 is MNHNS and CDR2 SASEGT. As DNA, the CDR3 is TGTGCCAGCAGTGAGGAGAAACCAACTAATGAAAAACTGTTTTTT. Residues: CASSEEKPTNEKLFF.

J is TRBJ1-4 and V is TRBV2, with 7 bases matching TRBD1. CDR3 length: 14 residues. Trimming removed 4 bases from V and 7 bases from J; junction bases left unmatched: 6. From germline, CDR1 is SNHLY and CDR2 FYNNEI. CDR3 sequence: CASSARQGREKLFF. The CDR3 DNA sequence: TGTGCCAGCAGTGCCCGACAGGGACGTGAAAAACTGTTTTTT.

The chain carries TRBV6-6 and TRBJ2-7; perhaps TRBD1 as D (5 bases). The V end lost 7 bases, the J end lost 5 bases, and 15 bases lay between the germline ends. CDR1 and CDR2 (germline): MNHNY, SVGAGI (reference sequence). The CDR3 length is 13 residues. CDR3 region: CASTPGGRDEQYF. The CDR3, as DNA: TGTGCCAGCACCCCCGGCGGCAGGGACGAGCAGTACTTC.

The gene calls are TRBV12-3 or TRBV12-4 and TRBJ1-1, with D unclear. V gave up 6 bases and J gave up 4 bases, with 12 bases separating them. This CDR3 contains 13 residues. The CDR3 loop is CASSWSGSTEAFF. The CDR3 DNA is TGTGCCAGCAGCTGGTCGGGAAGCACTGAAGCTTTCTTT.

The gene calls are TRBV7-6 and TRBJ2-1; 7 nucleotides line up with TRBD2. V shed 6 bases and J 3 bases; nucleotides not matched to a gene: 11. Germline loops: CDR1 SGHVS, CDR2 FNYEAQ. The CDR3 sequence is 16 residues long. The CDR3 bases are TGTGCCAGCAGTCCCTATGGCGGGGGAGACTACAATGAGCAGTTCTTC. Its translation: CASSPYGGGDYNEQFF.

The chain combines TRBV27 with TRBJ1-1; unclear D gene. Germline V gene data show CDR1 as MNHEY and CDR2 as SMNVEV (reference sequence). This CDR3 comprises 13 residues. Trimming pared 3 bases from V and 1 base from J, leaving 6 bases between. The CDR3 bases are TGTGCCAGCAGTTTCGGAGGGAACACTGAAGCTTTCTTT. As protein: CASSFGGNTEAFF.

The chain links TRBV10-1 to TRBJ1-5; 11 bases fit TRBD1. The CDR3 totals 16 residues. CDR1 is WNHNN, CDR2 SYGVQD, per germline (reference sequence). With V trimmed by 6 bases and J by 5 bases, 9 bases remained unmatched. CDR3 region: CASSLPRTGGDQPQHF. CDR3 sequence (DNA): TGCGCCAGCAGCCTTCCCAGGACAGGGGGCGATCAGCCCCAGCATTTT.

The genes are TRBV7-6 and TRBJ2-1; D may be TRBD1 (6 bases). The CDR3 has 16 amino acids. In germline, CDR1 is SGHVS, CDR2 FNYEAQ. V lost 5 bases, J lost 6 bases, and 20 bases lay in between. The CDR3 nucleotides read TGTGCCAGCAGCCTAAGACGCCCAGGGGCTGGCAATGAGCAGTTCTTC. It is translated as CASSLRRPGAGNEQFF. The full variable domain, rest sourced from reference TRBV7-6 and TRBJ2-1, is GAGVSQSPRYKVTKRGQDVALRCDPISGHVSLYWYRQALGQGPEFLTYFNYEAQQDKSGLPNDRFSAERPEGSISTLTIQRTEQRDSAMYRCASSLRRPGAGNEQFFGPGTRLTVL.

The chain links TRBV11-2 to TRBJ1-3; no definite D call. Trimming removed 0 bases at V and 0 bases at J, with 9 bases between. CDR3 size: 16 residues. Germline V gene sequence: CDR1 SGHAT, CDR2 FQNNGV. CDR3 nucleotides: TGTGCCAGCAGCTTAGATCGGAGACTCTCTGGAAACACCATATATTTT. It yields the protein CASSLDRRLSGNTIYF. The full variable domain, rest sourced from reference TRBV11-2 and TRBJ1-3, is EAGVAQSPRYKIIEKRQSVAFWCNPISGHATLYWYQQILGQGPKLLIQFQNNGVVDDSQLPKDRFSAERLKGVDSTLKIQPAKLEDSAVYLCASSLDRRLSGNTIYFGEGSWLTVV.